Described below is a single TCR beta chain sequence and its context. Its cognate antigen has yet to be identified. No base quality values were provided; no much bigger clone lies one nucleotide off. This entry is derived from a study of T cell repertoires in cytomegalovirus infection (dated by TCRdb to 2018 to 2020). Broadly, across the study: Recently identified HLA-C-restricted CMV epitopes, whose presentation resists viral immunomodulation, were targeted by peptide stimulations together with well-studied HLA-B-restricted epitopes. The HLA type of each donor mattered for the analysis, because public TCR beta signatures pointed to carriage of CMV infection along with the matching HLA type.

The junction shows trimming of 0 bases on V and 1 base on J, plus 9 bases between the germline ends. The germline V gene provides CDR1 SGHTA and CDR2 FQGTGA. Reading from cysteine to phenylalanine, the CDR3 counts 15 amino acids. Only CDR3 DNA remains: 45 bases, in frame from the first base. Sequenced using an Illumina HiSeq 1500. TCRdb handled the public reads itself, with Q25 trimming in fastp and clone calling in MiXCR, and kept productive beta chains. A single entry per CDR3 protein holds the most common genes and DNA from its merged rows. This sample gives about 480,000 distinct CDR3 sequences in total; more than 30% of them show up just once. Together, the top ten hold roughly 17% of the sample. The sample's treatment or condition, from its label and the paper: in vitro stimulation with specific CMV peptide epitopes to enrich CMV-specific T cells. Summary of the overall study and its limitations: The ex vivo response was dominated by HLA-C-restricted CMV-specific TCR beta clonotypes, and the single most frequent clonotype in two of eight donors was supplied by these HLA-C-restricted clonotypes. Carriers of CMV infection plus the relevant HLA type were discriminated by the cumulative frequency of public TCR beta family members in the study cohort and in an independent roughly 370-donor cohort.

The specimen was cultured PBMCs, collected from culture after CMV antigen stimulation. The receptor chain draws on TRBV7-3 and TRBJ1-1; TRBD1 is a possible D gene, resting on 5 matching bases. The sequence derives from a human donor in good health (CMV status not recorded). Some clones in this sample may be carry-over from other donors' samples. The CDR3 reads as follows: CASSLTGHRNTEAFF. The DNA sequence is TGTGCCAGCAGCTTAACCGGACACCGGAACACTGAAGCTTTCTTT.